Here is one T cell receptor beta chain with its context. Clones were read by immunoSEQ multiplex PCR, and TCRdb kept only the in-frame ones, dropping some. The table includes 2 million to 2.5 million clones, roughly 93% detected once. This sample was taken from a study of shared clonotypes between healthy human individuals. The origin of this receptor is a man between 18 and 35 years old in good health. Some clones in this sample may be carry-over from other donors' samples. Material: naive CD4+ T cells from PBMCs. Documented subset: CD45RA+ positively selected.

For the CDR3, the DNA is TGTGCCAGCAGCCTCGGACCTGTAGATGGGGCCCAGTACTTC. It specifies CASSLGPVDGAQYF. The chain recombines TRBV13 with TRBJ2-5; D call uncertain. In germline, CDR1 is PRHDT, CDR2 FYEKMQ (reference sequence). The CDR3 contains 14 residues. V was clipped by 5 bases and J by 9 bases, with 19 bases between them.